Reported below is one T cell receptor (beta chain). Its specificity is not known. The sample is drawn from a study of cytomegalovirus exposure and HLA in healthy donors. Researchers ran the PCR with 60 Vbeta and 13 Jbeta primers. Repertoires were generated with immunoSEQ multiplex PCR, while TCRdb's copy carries only in-frame clones and drops some. The sample carries 150,000 to 200,000 clones, roughly three quarters recorded once. The study, taken as a whole, reports: One variant, a missense change in DCLRE1C, was linked in a later analysis to TCR beta V- and J-gene trimming. Earlier results showed most TCR beta V segments being productive about 90% or about 30% of the time. Researchers reported from a later analysis that most CMV-associated TCR beta chains appeared HLA-restricted.

Healthy bone marrow donors formed the donor group. The CDR3 sequence is 19 residues long. The V segment lost 6 bases and the J segment 0 bases; nucleotides outside the gene matches: 10. Germline V gene sequence: CDR1 MDHEN, CDR2 SYDVKM. This TCR was sampled from a male donor in good health and CMV-seropositive. J is TRBJ2-6 and V is TRBV28; 11 bases align to TRBD1. The sequenced sample was PBMCs. In DNA form, the CDR3 reads TGTGCCAGCAGCTCCTTCGCCGGGACAGGGGGCTCTGGGGCCAACGTCCTGACTTTC. This sequence encodes CASSSFAGTGGSGANVLTF. The full variable domain, completed using reference TRBV28 and TRBJ2-6, is DVKVTQSSRYLVKRTGEKVFLECVQDMDHENMFWYRQDPGLGLRLIYFSYDVKMKEKGDIPEGYSVSREKKERFSLILESASTNQTSMYLCASSSFAGTGGSGANVLTFGAGSRLTVL.